The 27 T cell receptor beta chains listed next were all sequenced from one sample in a study of T cell responses to AZD1222 COVID-19 vaccine. The data were produced by immunoSEQ multiplex PCR, yet TCRdb's version contains in-frame clones alone and is incomplete. The data contain 150,000 to 200,000 clones, roughly 92% of them singletons. The input for sequencing was peripheral blood, taken 28 days after the second dose of the MenACWY control vaccine. These receptors all come from an adult who received the MenACWY meningococcal vaccine as a control.

The rearrangement joins TRBV6-5 to TRBJ2-7; perhaps TRBD2 as D (5 bases). With 6 bases removed from V and 5 bases from J, the gap between germline ends came to 17 bases. CDR3 length: 14 residues. Germline V lookup: CDR1 MNHEY, CDR2 SVGAGI. The CDR3 protein is CASRSPRESDEQYF. Here the CDR3 DNA reads TGTGCCAGCAGATCCCCTCGGGAATCCGACGAGCAGTACTTC.

The gene calls are TRBV5-8 and TRBJ1-2, with D uncertain. Germline V gives CDR1 SGHTS, CDR2 YDEGEE. V was trimmed by 1 base and J by 4 bases, leaving 11 bases between them. The CDR3 is made up of 14 amino acids. CDR3 loop: CASSLSGGPYGYTF. DNA of the CDR3: TGTGCCAGCAGCTTGTCGGGAGGGCCCTATGGCTACACCTTC.

In its sample, this clone was seen a few times. This chain connects TRBV5-1 to TRBJ1-1, with D uncertain. Germline values: CDR1 SGHRS, CDR2 YFSETQ. V was pared by 4 bases and J by 8 bases, with 15 bases between. The CDR3 loop spans 13 amino acids. The DNA for the CDR3 is TGCGCCAGCAGCGCCACGTTAGGGAGAGAAGCTTTCTTT. It is translated as CASSATLGREAFF.

This chain uses TRBV5-4 with TRBJ2-1, with D hard to call. Germline CDR1 reads SGHNT; CDR2 reads YYREEE (reference sequence). V was pared by 0 bases and J by 0 bases, with 10 bases between. The CDR3 has 16 amino acids. The CDR3 loop reads CASSLERLRSYNEQFF. CDR3 DNA: TGTGCCAGCAGCTTGGAGCGACTCCGCTCCTACAATGAGCAGTTCTTC.

This clone has just one count. J is TRBJ2-1 and V is TRBV2; D gene uncertain. Trimming took 5 bases from V and 4 from J, leaving 3 bases between them. The CDR3 is 11 amino acids. In germline, CDR1 is SNHLY, CDR2 FYNNEI. CDR3 sequence reads: CASSFYNEQFF. The CDR3 nucleotides are TGTGCCAGCAGTTTTTACAATGAGCAGTTCTTC.

The genes are TRBV30 and TRBJ1-5; D remains unclear. Germline V gene lookup returns CDR1 GTSNPN and CDR2 SVGIG (reference sequence). CDR3 size: 15 residues. The V and J ends lost 2 bases and 0 bases respectively, with 11 bases between them. The CDR3 protein is CAWSRWGSSNQPQHF. The CDR3 DNA follows: TGTGCCTGGAGTCGATGGGGTTCTAGCAATCAGCCCCAGCATTTT. Full variable domain (rest looked up from reference TRBV30 and TRBJ1-5): SQTIHQWPATLVQPVGSPLSLECTVEGTSNPNLYWYRQAAGRGLQLLFYSVGIGQISSEVPQNLSASRPQDRQFILSSKKLLLSDSGFYLCAWSRWGSSNQPQHFGDGTRLSIL.

Written as DNA, the CDR3 is TGTGCCAGCAGCACGTCCCGGGCAGGGTTAGGCAATCAGCCCCAGCATTTT. Residues: CASSTSRAGLGNQPQHF. The rearrangement links TRBV5-5 to TRBJ1-5; D perhaps matches TRBD1 (5 bases). This CDR3 comprises 17 residues. Per germline, CDR1 SGHKS and CDR2 YYEKEE (reference sequence). Trimming left V 4 bases short and J 2 bases short, with 19 bases between.

V usage is TRBV6-1 and J usage is TRBJ2-2, with D tentatively TRBD2 (6 bases). The CDR3 totals 15 residues. The germline gives CDR1 MNHNS, CDR2 SASEGT. The V end was cut by 6 bases, the J end by 1 base, with 12 bases between. The DNA for the CDR3 is TGTGCCAGCAGCCTGAGACTAGGGAACACCGGGGAGCTGTTTTTT. This codes for CASSLRLGNTGELFF.

This clone appeared a few times. J is TRBJ2-3 and V is TRBV11-3; weak D call: TRBD1 (6 bases). Germline loops: CDR1 SGHNT, CDR2 YENEEA. The CDR3 covers 13 residues. V lost 6 bases, J lost 9 bases, and 16 bases lay in between. This CDR3 is CASSQGLSRTQYF. CDR3 nucleotides: TGTGCCAGCAGTCAGGGGTTATCGAGAACGCAGTATTTT.

The genes are TRBV5-1 and TRBJ1-1; D remains ambiguous. Trimming cost V 5 bases and J 5 bases, with 7 bases left between them. The CDR3 covers 11 residues. Germline V CDR1 and CDR2: SGHRS, YFSETQ. CDR3 sequence (DNA): TGCGCCAGCAGAGATGGGACTGAAGCTTTCTTT. As protein: CASRDGTEAFF. The full variable domain, with the rest looked up from reference TRBV5-1 and TRBJ1-1, is KAGVTQTPRYLIKTRGQQVTLSCSPISGHRSVSWYQQTPGQGLQFLFEYFSETQRNKGNFPGRFSGRQFSNSRSEMNVSTLELGDSALYLCASRDGTEAFFGQGTRLTVV.

This clone was counted once. This chain uses TRBV9 with TRBJ2-2, with D unclear. Germline values: CDR1 SGDLS, CDR2 YYNGEE. The length of the CDR3 is 15 residues. V gave up 4 bases and J gave up 5 bases, with 15 bases separating them. The chain's CDR3 is CASSRIRTETGELFF. The CDR3 DNA is TGTGCCAGCAGCCGAATTCGGACGGAGACCGGGGAGCTGTTTTTT.

This sequence joins TRBV7-9 and TRBJ2-7; 14 bases line up with TRBD2. Germline CDR1 reads SEHNR; CDR2 reads FQNEAQ (reference sequence). The ends lost 4 bases at V and 1 base at J; junction bases unmatched: 12. There are 19 residues in the CDR3. CDR3 in DNA: TGTGCCAGCAGCTCAGAATTTCCGACTAGCGGGAGGGCTTCCTACGAGCAGTACTTC. The encoded protein is CASSSEFPTSGRASYEQYF.

V usage is TRBV10-3 and J usage is TRBJ2-2, with a possible D match to TRBD1 (5 bases). This CDR3 comprises 16 residues. Trimming shortened V by 0 bases and J by 3 bases, and 11 bases separated the two germline ends. Germline V gene lookup returns CDR1 ENHRY and CDR2 SYGVKD. CDR3: CAISESEGADTGELFF. The DNA of the CDR3 is TGTGCCATCAGTGAGTCCGAAGGGGCGGACACCGGGGAGCTGTTTTTT.

The V call is TRBV19, the J call TRBJ2-3; D is possibly TRBD2 (6 bases). This CDR3 spans 13 amino acids. The ends were cut back, 7 bases at V and 6 bases at J, with 14 bases in the middle. Germline CDR1 and CDR2: LNHDA and SQIVND (reference sequence). CDR3 residues: CASMRRGGDTQYF. The CDR3 DNA sequence: TGTGCCAGTATGAGGCGAGGAGGGGATACGCAGTATTTT.

The J gene is TRBJ2-7, the V gene TRBV28; D might be TRBD1 (7 bases). The germline V gene has CDR1 MDHEN and CDR2 SYDVKM. The CDR3 totals 15 residues. V was trimmed by 11 bases and J by 4 bases, leaving 24 bases between them. The CDR3 loop is CAGGTAHSLFYEQYF. CDR3 coding DNA: TGTGCCGGGGGGACAGCACATTCCTTATTTTACGAGCAGTACTTC. Together with reference TRBV28 and TRBJ2-7, the CDR3 gives the full variable domain: DVKVTQSSRYLVKRTGEKVFLECVQDMDHENMFWYRQDPGLGLRLIYFSYDVKMKEKGDIPEGYSVSREKKERFSLILESASTNQTSMYLCAGGTAHSLFYEQYFGPGTRLTVT.

The chain employs TRBV7-9 and TRBJ1-5; 9 nucleotides match TRBD1. The CDR3 has 16 amino acids. Germline-derived CDR1 and CDR2 are SEHNR and FQNEAQ (reference sequence). Unmatched junction bases numbered 4, after V lost 4 bases and J lost 0 bases. As DNA, the CDR3 is TGTGCCAGCAGCTCGGACAGGGGTGTTAGCAATCAGCCCCAGCATTTT. This gives the protein CASSSDRGVSNQPQHF.

This clone was counted once. The chain links TRBV15 to TRBJ2-5, with TRBD2 matching over 12 bases. The germline V gene has CDR1 LNHNV and CDR2 YYDKDF (reference sequence). V shed 1 base and J 5 bases; nucleotides not matched to a gene: 5. The CDR3 runs to 16 residues. The CDR3 sequence: CATSRVGLAGGETQYF. CDR3 nucleotides: TGTGCCACCAGCAGAGTCGGGCTAGCGGGAGGGGAGACCCAGTACTTC.

The V and J genes are TRBV7-9 and TRBJ1-2; D call uncertain. Trimming shortened V by 1 base and J by 7 bases, and 10 bases separated the two germline ends. Germline loops: CDR1 SEHNR, CDR2 FQNEAQ (reference sequence). The CDR3 sequence is 13 residues long. CDR3 protein: CASSLVGISGYTF. CDR3 in DNA: TGTGCCAGCAGCTTAGTTGGGATAAGTGGCTACACCTTC.

The chain couples TRBV28 to TRBJ2-1; D might be TRBD1 (6 bases). The V gene's germline CDR1 is MDHEN and CDR2 SYDVKM. With 5 bases removed from V and 2 bases from J, the gap between germline ends came to 16 bases. The CDR3 spans 16 residues. CDR3 bases: TGTGCCAGCAGTCCTCCCGACAGGACTGCCTACAATGAGCAGTTCTTC. Its protein is CASSPPDRTAYNEQFF.

J is TRBJ1-6 and V is TRBV2; D might be TRBD1 (5 bases). Trimming pared 3 bases from V and 4 bases from J, leaving 10 bases between. Germline CDR1 SNHLY, CDR2 FYNNEI. The CDR3 loop spans 15 amino acids. The CDR3 reads CASSEPGRYNSPLHF. CDR3 nucleotide sequence: TGTGCCAGCAGTGAGCCGGGACGGTATAATTCACCCCTCCACTTT.

As DNA, the CDR3 is TGTGCCTGGAGCGACAGGCCCGGATCTGAAAAACTGTTTTTT. Protein: CAWSDRPGSEKLFF. V is TRBV30 and J is TRBJ1-4; tentatively, D is TRBD1 (6 bases). Germline-derived CDR1 and CDR2 are GTSNPN and SVGIG (reference sequence). This CDR3 has 14 amino acids. Trimming took off 3 bases at V and 7 bases at J, with 15 bases between the two ends.

For this clone: This sample includes further DNA sequences coding for the same CDR3. J is TRBJ1-1 and V is TRBV18; D gene ambiguous. Germline CDR1 KGHSH, CDR2 LQKENI. The CDR3 is made up of 12 amino acids. The V and J ends lost 2 bases and 6 bases respectively, with 7 bases between them. The CDR3: CASSPGQAEAFF. DNA of the CDR3: TGTGCCAGCTCACCAGGGCAAGCTGAAGCTTTCTTT.

V gene TRBV19 combines with J gene TRBJ1-1, with D maybe TRBD1 (6 bases). The V gene's germline CDR1 is LNHDA and CDR2 SQIVND (reference sequence). The germline V and J ends were trimmed by 2 bases and 1 base, with 14 bases remaining between them. This CDR3 spans 16 amino acids. The CDR3 is CASSIFGSGANTEAFF. DNA of the CDR3: TGTGCCAGTAGTATATTCGGCTCGGGGGCGAACACTGAAGCTTTCTTT.

The chain carries TRBV7-2 and TRBJ2-1; unclear D gene. The germline gives CDR1 SGHTA, CDR2 FQGNSA. The ends were cut back, 2 bases at V and 0 bases at J, with 14 bases in the middle. This CDR3 contains 17 residues. The CDR3 loop reads CASSLKSVSSSYNEQFF. DNA for the CDR3: TGTGCCAGCAGCTTAAAAAGCGTGTCGAGCTCCTACAATGAGCAGTTCTTC.

This chain joins TRBV7-9 and TRBJ1-4; D is unclear. The CDR3 extends over 16 amino acids. Per germline, CDR1 SEHNR and CDR2 FQNEAQ (reference sequence). V was clipped by 5 bases and J by 7 bases, with 20 bases between them. The CDR3 region is CASSDTQDLSGEKLFF. The CDR3 nucleotides are TGTGCCAGCAGCGACACTCAGGACCTTTCGGGTGAAAAACTGTTTTTT.

CDR3 in amino acids: CASSERGASNSPLHF. In nucleotides, the CDR3 is TGTGCCAGCAGTGAGAGGGGGGCCTCGAATTCACCCCTCCACTTT. V is TRBV6-1 and J is TRBJ1-6, with D maybe TRBD1 (6 bases). Trimming removed 3 bases at V and 7 bases at J, with 13 bases between. This CDR3 comprises 15 residues. CDR1 is MNHNS and CDR2 is SASEGT in the germline V gene.

This chain connects TRBV6-4 to TRBJ1-6; D remains ambiguous. The V and J ends lost 2 bases and 8 bases respectively, with 13 bases between them. CDR1 and CDR2 from the germline V gene are MRHNA and SNTAGT. The CDR3 length is 15 residues. CDR3 sequence (DNA): TGTGCCAGCAGTGACCCGGTAAAGGGAGATTCACCCCTCCACTTT. Translated, it gives CASSDPVKGDSPLHF.